These T cell receptor beta chains were read from a single sample in a study of blood T cell repertoires in COVID-19. Clones were read by immunoSEQ multiplex PCR, and TCRdb kept only the in-frame ones, dropping some. The sample lists about 59,000 clones, 75% to 95% seen once, with more than 15% in the top ten. Sequences were obtained from peripheral blood. These receptors were collected from a man older than 75 with acute or convalescent COVID-19. Each CDR3 is given with its conserved first and last residue. The D gene is left open where the match is weak. Only some rows state a clone size, as once, few, many or a class for expanded clones.

clone size: NA
V gene: TRBV6-5
D gene: NA
J gene: TRBJ2-7
CDR3 DNA: TGTGCCAGCACCCCCGGAGGCTCCTACGAGCAGTACTTC
CDR3 protein: CASTPGGSYEQYF

clone size: NA
V gene: TRBV24-1
D gene: NA
J gene: TRBJ1-5
CDR3 DNA: TGTGCCACCAGTGAGGGGTCGGGGGGCGGTGGACAGCCCCAGCATTTT
CDR3 protein: CATSEGSGGGGQPQHF

clone size: NA
V gene: TRBV5-1
D gene: TRBD1
J gene: TRBJ2-7
CDR3 DNA: TGCGCCAGCAGCTCCGGGACAGGGGACCCCTACGAGCAGTACTTC
CDR3 protein: CASSSGTGDPYEQYF

clone size: NA
V gene: TRBV6-5
D gene: TRBD1
J gene: TRBJ2-7
CDR3 DNA: TGTGCCAGCACCCTAGGGACAGGGGCCTACGAGCAGTACTTC
CDR3 protein: CASTLGTGAYEQYF

clone size: NA
V gene: TRBV29-1
D gene: TRBD1
J gene: TRBJ2-3
CDR3 DNA: TGCAGCACCGGGACAGGGGGCGGGGGCACAGATACGCAGTATTTT
CDR3 protein: CSTGTGGGGTDTQYF

clone size: few
V gene: TRBV6-1
D gene: NA
J gene: TRBJ1-4
CDR3 DNA: TGTGCCAGCAGTGAAAGAGGCTCGGGGTCGGATGAAAAACTGTTTTTT
CDR3 protein: CASSERGSGSDEKLFF

clone size: NA
V gene: TRBV5-6
D gene: NA
J gene: TRBJ1-4
CDR3 DNA: TGTGCCAGCAGCCCCGATAGGGGGGGTAGGGGCGAAAAACTGTTTTTT
CDR3 protein: CASSPDRGGRGEKLFF

clone size: NA
V gene: TRBV3-1/TRBV3-2
D gene: NA
J gene: TRBJ1-6
CDR3 DNA: TGTGCCAGCAGCCAGACCAGGAATTCACCCCTCCACTTT
CDR3 protein: CASSQTRNSPLHF

clone size: NA
V gene: TRBV6-6
D gene: NA
J gene: TRBJ1-6
CDR3 DNA: TGTGCCAGCAGTCTTACGACCCAGGGAGGGGACTATAATTCACCCCTCCACTTT
CDR3 protein: CASSLTTQGGDYNSPLHF

clone size: once
V gene: TRBV11-3
D gene: TRBD1
J gene: TRBJ1-1
CDR3 DNA: TGTGCCAGCAGCCCGGGTAAGGGGGCAGGGGGCACTGAAGCTTTCTTT
CDR3 protein: CASSPGKGAGGTEAFF

clone size: NA
V gene: TRBV18
D gene: TRBD2
J gene: TRBJ2-7
CDR3 DNA: TGTGCCAGCTCACGGACAGCGGGGGTGGAGCAGTACTTC
CDR3 protein: CASSRTAGVEQYF

clone size: NA
V gene: TRBV6-5
D gene: NA
J gene: TRBJ1-2
CDR3 DNA: TGTGCCAGCAGACAACAGGGCCGCGGCTACACCTTC
CDR3 protein: CASRQQGRGYTF

clone size: once
V gene: TRBV11-2
D gene: TRBD1
J gene: TRBJ2-2
CDR3 DNA: TGTGCCAGCAGCCAAGGACAGGGCGAGGGCGGGGAGCTGTTTTTT
CDR3 protein: CASSQGQGEGGELFF

clone size: NA
V gene: TRBV18
D gene: NA
J gene: TRBJ1-3
CDR3 DNA: TGTGCCAGCTCGGAAAGGGGCACTGGAAACACCATATATTTT
CDR3 protein: CASSERGTGNTIYF

clone size: NA
V gene: TRBV7-2
D gene: NA
J gene: TRBJ1-4
CDR3 DNA: TGTGCCAGCAGCTCTGGGGGGGGGCTCGGTGAAAAACTGTTTTTT
CDR3 protein: CASSSGGGLGEKLFF

clone size: NA
V gene: TRBV27
D gene: TRBD1
J gene: TRBJ2-4
CDR3 DNA: TGTGCCAGCAGTCCCCTGACAGGGGGCCCCGGGGCCAAAAACATTCAGTACTTC
CDR3 protein: CASSPLTGGPGAKNIQYF

clone size: once
V gene: TRBV3-1/TRBV3-2
D gene: TRBD1
J gene: TRBJ1-5
CDR3 DNA: TGTGCCAGCAGCCAAGATTTCACAGGGGGCGAAAGTCAGCCCCAGCATTTT
CDR3 protein: CASSQDFTGGESQPQHF

clone size: few
V gene: TRBV5-5
D gene: NA
J gene: TRBJ2-6
CDR3 DNA: TGTGCCAGTCTTCTAGCTGGGGCCAACGTCCTGACTTTC
CDR3 protein: CASLLAGANVLTF

clone size: NA
V gene: TRBV2
D gene: NA
J gene: TRBJ1-1
CDR3 DNA: TGTGCCACCTACCTTTCGCGGGCCACTGAAGCTTTCTTT
CDR3 protein: CATYLSRATEAFF

clone size: NA
V gene: TRBV24-1
D gene: NA
J gene: TRBJ2-1
CDR3 DNA: TGTGCCACCAGTGATTTGTATAATGAGCAGTTCTTC
CDR3 protein: CATSDLYNEQFF

clone size: NA
V gene: TRBV12-5
D gene: NA
J gene: TRBJ2-2
CDR3 DNA: TGTGCTCCGGGGAACACCGGGGAGCTGTTTTTT
CDR3 protein: CAPGNTGELFF

clone size: NA
V gene: TRBV6-1
D gene: NA
J gene: TRBJ2-1
CDR3 DNA: TGTGCCAGCAGTGAACTCGCCACGGCGGTGTACAATGAGCAGTTCTTC
CDR3 protein: CASSELATAVYNEQFF

clone size: few
V gene: TRBV14
D gene: NA
J gene: TRBJ2-7
CDR3 DNA: TGTGCCAGCAGCCAAGTACTAGTTGGTCGGCACTACGAGCAGTACTTC
CDR3 protein: CASSQVLVGRHYEQYF

clone size: NA
V gene: TRBV10-3
D gene: NA
J gene: TRBJ1-1
CDR3 DNA: TGTGCCATCAGTGAAGAGTTGAACACTGAAGCTTTCTTT
CDR3 protein: CAISEELNTEAFF

clone size: few
V gene: TRBV19
D gene: TRBD1
J gene: TRBJ2-2
CDR3 DNA: TGTGCCAGTAGTACAGGACAGGTCTTGTCCGGGGAGCTGTTTTTT
CDR3 protein: CASSTGQVLSGELFF

clone size: NA
V gene: TRBV28
D gene: NA
J gene: TRBJ1-2
CDR3 DNA: TGTGCCAGCAGCCCCCTAGGACTCAACTATGGCTACACCTTC
CDR3 protein: CASSPLGLNYGYTF

clone size: NA
V gene: TRBV14
D gene: NA
J gene: TRBJ2-1
CDR3 DNA: TGTGCCAGCAGCCAAGATAGGGGCGGCAATGAGCAGTTCTTC
CDR3 protein: CASSQDRGGNEQFF

clone size: NA
V gene: TRBV19
D gene: TRBD2
J gene: TRBJ2-2
CDR3 DNA: TGTGCCAGTAGTATCGAAATGGGACTAGCGAACACCGGGGAGCTGTTTTTT
CDR3 protein: CASSIEMGLANTGELFF

clone size: NA
V gene: TRBV7-8
D gene: TRBD1
J gene: TRBJ1-5
CDR3 DNA: TGTGCCAGCAGCATGGGACAGGGGGCCTATCAGCCCCAGCATTTT
CDR3 protein: CASSMGQGAYQPQHF

clone size: NA
V gene: TRBV4-1
D gene: NA
J gene: TRBJ2-2
CDR3 DNA: TGCGCCAGCAGCCAAGTAAGCCCCGGGGAGCTGTTTTTT
CDR3 protein: CASSQVSPGELFF

clone size: NA
V gene: TRBV19
D gene: NA
J gene: TRBJ1-5
CDR3 DNA: TGTGCCAGTAGCCTGGCCCCACAGGGAAATCAGCCCCAGCATTTT
CDR3 protein: CASSLAPQGNQPQHF

clone size: NA
V gene: TRBV7-2
D gene: TRBD2
J gene: TRBJ2-3
CDR3 DNA: TGTGCCAGCAGCTTAAGGACTAGCGGGGGGGTCCGAGATACGCAGTATTTT
CDR3 protein: CASSLRTSGGVRDTQYF

clone size: NA
V gene: TRBV7-7
D gene: NA
J gene: TRBJ2-7
CDR3 DNA: TGTGCTAGCAGCTTAGGCCGGGGGAGAGCCTACGAGCAGTACTTC
CDR3 protein: CASSLGRGRAYEQYF

clone size: NA
V gene: TRBV3-1/TRBV3-2
D gene: NA
J gene: TRBJ1-4
CDR3 DNA: TGTGCCAGCAGCCAAGGCGGGCGCGCTAATGAAAAACTGTTTTTT
CDR3 protein: CASSQGGRANEKLFF

clone size: NA
V gene: TRBV3-1/TRBV3-2
D gene: TRBD2
J gene: TRBJ2-2
CDR3 DNA: TGTGCCAGCAGCCAACGTAGACTAGCGGGGACCAACACCGGGGAGCTGTTTTTT
CDR3 protein: CASSQRRLAGTNTGELFF

clone size: few
V gene: TRBV11-2
D gene: NA
J gene: TRBJ2-2
CDR3 DNA: TGTGCCAGCAGCTTCGGACGCGGGACCGGGGAGCTGTTTTTT
CDR3 protein: CASSFGRGTGELFF

clone size: NA
V gene: TRBV5-6
D gene: NA
J gene: TRBJ1-1
CDR3 DNA: TGTGCCAGCAGCATGCCATCAGGGCGCGCTGAAGCTTTCTTT
CDR3 protein: CASSMPSGRAEAFF

clone size: NA
V gene: TRBV6-1
D gene: NA
J gene: TRBJ1-1
CDR3 DNA: TGTGCCAGCAGTGTTGGGCCGAACACTGAAGCTTTCTTT
CDR3 protein: CASSVGPNTEAFF

clone size: NA
V gene: TRBV7-3
D gene: NA
J gene: TRBJ2-5
CDR3 DNA: TGTGCCAGCAGCTTGGGGGGAACGGGGCAAGAGACCCAGTACTTC
CDR3 protein: CASSLGGTGQETQYF

clone size: NA
V gene: TRBV19
D gene: NA
J gene: TRBJ1-2
CDR3 DNA: TGTGCCAGTAGTGCCGGGACACATGGCTACACCTTC
CDR3 protein: CASSAGTHGYTF

clone size: NA
V gene: TRBV18
D gene: NA
J gene: TRBJ2-2
CDR3 DNA: TGTGCCAGCTCACCCGCGGCCACCAACACCGGGGAGCTGTTTTTT
CDR3 protein: CASSPAATNTGELFF

clone size: NA
V gene: TRBV9
D gene: NA
J gene: TRBJ2-7
CDR3 DNA: TGTGCCAGCAGCTCGAGTGGCCAGGGGATCCACGAGCAGTACTTC
CDR3 protein: CASSSSGQGIHEQYF

clone size: NA
V gene: TRBV6-5
D gene: NA
J gene: TRBJ1-5
CDR3 DNA: TGTGCCAGCAGTTCGGGCAATCAGCCCCAGCATTTT
CDR3 protein: CASSSGNQPQHF

clone size: NA
V gene: TRBV6-4
D gene: NA
J gene: TRBJ1-5
CDR3 DNA: TGTGCCAGCTCAATACAGGGTGGACAGCCCCAGCATTTT
CDR3 protein: CASSIQGGQPQHF

clone size: once
V gene: TRBV6-5
D gene: TRBD1
J gene: TRBJ2-7
CDR3 DNA: TGTGCCAGCAGTTACTCCTGGGACAGGACCTTATTTAAGCAGTACTTC
CDR3 protein: CASSYSWDRTLFKQYF

clone size: NA
V gene: TRBV5-6
D gene: NA
J gene: TRBJ1-1
CDR3 DNA: TGTGCCAGCAGCTCGACAGGAGTGGCTGAAGCTTTCTTT
CDR3 protein: CASSSTGVAEAFF

clone size: NA
V gene: TRBV5-6
D gene: TRBD1
J gene: TRBJ1-2
CDR3 DNA: TGTGCCAGCAGCCCTTACGGGACAGCGTCGTTTGGGGATGGCTACACCTTC
CDR3 protein: CASSPYGTASFGDGYTF